Listed here are 15 T cell receptor beta chains from one sample, sequenced in a study of T cell responses to AZD1222 COVID-19 vaccine. Profiled with immunoSEQ multiplex PCR; TCRdb holds only in-frame clones, not every one. The data hold some 190,000 clones, with around 88% observed a single time. The sample was peripheral blood, taken on day 0 of AZD1222 vaccination. The receptors originated from an adult in good health.

The rearrangement joins TRBV27 to TRBJ2-7, with D hard to call. The CDR3 is made up of 13 amino acids. Germline values: CDR1 MNHEY, CDR2 SMNVEV (reference sequence). The ends were cut back, 2 bases at V and 0 bases at J, with 5 bases in the middle. CDR3 in amino acids: CASSLIASYEQYF. The CDR3 nucleotides are TGTGCCAGCAGTTTAATTGCCTCCTACGAGCAGTACTTC.

The V gene is TRBV4-3, the J gene TRBJ1-1; D remains unclear. V was cut by 0 bases and J by 6 bases, with 8 bases left in between. Looked up from germline, CDR1 is LGHNA and CDR2 is YSLEER. CDR3 length equals 13 residues. In nucleotides, the CDR3 is TGCGCCAGCAGCCAAGACAGAGCTGCTGAAGCTTTCTTT. Translation: CASSQDRAAEAFF.

Comment on this clone: The same CDR3 also results from other DNA sequences found in this sample. The chain recombines TRBV20-1 with TRBJ2-5; no reliable D call. In germline, CDR1 is DFQATT, CDR2 SNEGSKA (reference sequence). CDR3 length: 11 residues. V was trimmed by 2 bases and J by 5 bases, leaving 6 bases between them. Here the CDR3 DNA reads TGCAGTGCTAGATTGGGGGAGACCCAGTACTTC. Amino acid sequence: CSARLGETQYF.

The chain carries TRBV7-9 and TRBJ2-5; D unresolved. The CDR3 has 14 amino acids. Germline V gene lookup returns CDR1 SEHNR and CDR2 FQNEAQ (reference sequence). Trimming removed 0 bases at V and 2 bases at J, with 7 bases between. The chain's CDR3 is CASSLATLQETQYF. DNA for the CDR3: TGTGCCAGCAGCTTAGCAACACTTCAAGAGACCCAGTACTTC.

V gene TRBV4-1 combines with J gene TRBJ2-7, with TRBD1 as a possible D gene (5 bases). CDR3 length: 15 residues. Trimming stripped 3 bases from V and 0 bases from J, with 12 bases between. Germline assignment: CDR1 MGHRA and CDR2 YSYEKL. For the CDR3, the DNA is TGCGCCAGCAGCCAGGCCTCAGGGATCTCCTACGAGCAGTACTTC. Translation gives CASSQASGISYEQYF.

This clone was seen only a few times. This rearrangement joins TRBV7-2 to TRBJ2-1; 9 nucleotides match TRBD2. V dropped 2 bases and J dropped 8; count of bases not matched to a gene: 7. In germline, CDR1 is SGHTA, CDR2 FQGNSA. The CDR3 is 15 residues long. The CDR3 DNA reads TGTGCCAGCAGCTTACGGGCGGGGGGGCTGGATGAGCAGTTCTTC. Translated: CASSLRAGGLDEQFF. The whole variable domain, filled in from reference TRBV7-2 and TRBJ2-1, reads GAGVSQSPSNKVTEKGKDVELRCDPISGHTALYWYRQSLGQGLEFLIYFQGNSAPDKSGLPSDRFSAERTGGSVSTLTIQRTQQEDSAVYLCASSLRAGGLDEQFFGPGTRLTVL.

The chain links TRBV19 to TRBJ1-1; 7 nucleotides match TRBD1. Germline-derived CDR1 and CDR2 are LNHDA and SQIVND (reference sequence). The CDR3 is 15 residues long. Trimming removed 8 bases from V and 0 bases from J; junction bases left unmatched: 9. The CDR3 sequence: CASLFRGTMNTEAFF. DNA of the CDR3: TGTGCCAGTCTCTTCAGGGGGACTATGAACACTGAAGCTTTCTTT. Based on the CDR3 plus reference TRBV19 and TRBJ1-1, the full variable domain is DGGITQSPKYLFRKEGQNVTLSCEQNLNHDAMYWYRQDPGQGLRLIYYSQIVNDFQKGDIAEGYSVSREKKESFPLTVTSAQKNPTAFYLCASLFRGTMNTEAFFGQGTRLTVV.

The chain carries TRBV5-1 and TRBJ1-4; D remains unclear. CDR1 is SGHRS and CDR2 is YFSETQ in the germline V gene. This CDR3 comprises 15 residues. V was trimmed by 0 bases and J by 0 bases, leaving 6 bases between them. The CDR3 coding sequence is TGCGCCAGCAGCTTGGCGGTTGCAACTAATGAAAAACTGTTTTTT. Protein sequence: CASSLAVATNEKLFF.

The gene calls are TRBV19 and TRBJ1-5, with D perhaps matching TRBD1 (6 bases). The CDR3 is 15 residues long. CDR1 and CDR2 (germline): LNHDA, SQIVND (reference sequence). V lost 7 bases, J lost 1 base, and 14 bases lay in between. Here the CDR3 DNA reads TGTGCCAGTATACCCCCGGGACAAAGCAATCAGCCCCAGCATTTT. This sequence encodes CASIPPGQSNQPQHF. Combining the CDR3 with reference TRBV19 and TRBJ1-5 gives the whole variable domain DGGITQSPKYLFRKEGQNVTLSCEQNLNHDAMYWYRQDPGQGLRLIYYSQIVNDFQKGDIAEGYSVSREKKESFPLTVTSAQKNPTAFYLCASIPPGQSNQPQHFGDGTRLSIL.

As concerns this clone: Other DNA variants within this sample encode the same CDR3. This sequence joins TRBV5-1 and TRBJ2-7; no firm D call. The germline gives CDR1 SGHRS, CDR2 YFSETQ. The CDR3 runs 12 residues. Trimming pared 2 bases from V and 3 bases from J, leaving 6 bases between. This chain's CDR3 is CASSLLGYEQYF. The DNA for the CDR3 is TGCGCCAGCAGCTTACTTGGCTACGAGCAGTACTTC.

This clone is a singleton in its sample. The rearrangement links TRBV15 to TRBJ1-3, with a possible D match to TRBD1 (5 bases). V shed 0 bases and J shed 0 bases, with 18 bases lying between them. This CDR3 region has 19 residues. Germline V lookup: CDR1 LNHNV, CDR2 YYDKDF (reference sequence). The CDR3: CATSRDPVAGLHSGNTIYF. The CDR3 bases are TGTGCCACCAGCAGAGATCCAGTCGCGGGACTCCACTCTGGAAACACCATATATTTT.

J is TRBJ2-7 and V is TRBV11-2; weak D call: TRBD2 (5 bases). The germline CDR1 and CDR2 sequences are SGHAT and FQNNGV. This CDR3 has 16 residues. Between the trimmed V and J ends, which lost 5 bases and 2 bases, there was a span of 19 bases. The CDR3 region is CASSPFPSGVPYEQYF. The CDR3 coding sequence is TGTGCCAGCAGCCCTTTTCCCTCCGGGGTTCCCTACGAGCAGTACTTC.

The chain uses TRBV4-3 and TRBJ2-1; TRBD2 aligns across 8 bases. The CDR3 contains 15 residues. V gave up 3 bases and J gave up 2 bases; unmatched junction bases: 3. Looked up from germline, CDR1 is LGHNA and CDR2 is YSLEER. The CDR3, as DNA: TGCGCCAGCAGCCAGGAGCGGGGGCCCTACAATGAGCAGTTCTTC. This sequence encodes CASSQERGPYNEQFF.

This clone was observed once. This chain connects TRBV6-6 to TRBJ2-1; 13 bases fit TRBD2. J was trimmed by 5 bases and V by 11 bases; bases with no gene match: 6. The CDR3 contains 14 residues. Germline V CDR1 and CDR2: MNHNY, SVGAGI (reference sequence). The CDR3 nucleotides read TGTGCCGGAAGACTAGCGGGGGGAGACAATGAGCAGTTCTTC. This codes for CAGRLAGGDNEQFF.

The chain links TRBV12-3 or TRBV12-4 to TRBJ2-7, with D possibly matching TRBD1 (5 bases). Trimming left V 5 bases short and J 2 bases short, with 10 bases between. The length of the CDR3 is 13 residues. Here the CDR3 reads CASSRRVAYEQYF. In DNA form, the CDR3 reads TGTGCCAGCAGTCGCAGGGTTGCCTACGAGCAGTACTTC.